The next 3 T cell receptor beta chains were all read from a single sample in a study of CD8+CD57+ T cells in acquired aplastic anemia. An expansion of CD8+CD57+ cells by flow cytometry had been shown in patients chosen for sequencing. Investigators profiled TCR beta VDJ and CDR3 from genomic DNA template. TCRdb independently ran MiXCR on the reads; one entry per CDR3 protein. The sample has 200,000 to 300,000 distinct CDR3 sequences, approximately 80% seen once. Sequenced input: sorted CD4+, CD8+, or CD8+CD57+ T cells (not recorded which) from PBMCs. These receptors were obtained from a human donor with aplastic anemia.

For this clonotype: The final CDR3 position lacks the conserved phenylalanine or tryptophan, pointing to a likely read error. Because the CDR3's place on the DNA is in doubt, the DNA is left out and the CDR3 is given as listed by TCRdb. The gene calls are TRBV7-8 and TRBJ2-2. Germline V gene lookup returns CDR1 SGHVS and CDR2 FQNEAQ. Termini included, the CDR3 measures 12 amino acids. CDR3 sequence reads: CASSLAPGQLTY.

This clonotype has a single count. The chain carries TRBV20-1 and TRBJ2-1; the D is unclear. Germline V CDR1 and CDR2: DFQATT, SNEGSKA (reference sequence). This CDR3 is built from 13 residues. V lost 4 bases and J lost 6, with 13 bases in between. CDR3 amino acids: CSATPGPPNEQFF. DNA of the CDR3: TGCAGTGCTACTCCCGGACCTCCCAATGAGCAGTTCTTC.

J is TRBJ1-1 and V is TRBV29-1, with D uncertain. The germline gives CDR1 SQVTM, CDR2 ANQGSEA. V was trimmed by 6 bases and J by 6 bases, leaving 8 bases between them. There are 10 residues in the CDR3. The DNA for the CDR3 is TGCAGCGTCTCGGGTCCTGAAGCTTTCTTT. Its translation is CSVSGPEAFF.